Listed below are T cell receptor beta chains from one sample, sequenced in a study of technical replicates of blood from a handful of donors. The protocol was immunoSEQ multiplex PCR, while the TCRdb copy is restricted to in-frame clones and leaves out a portion. In the table there are 65,000 to 90,000 clones, about 92% of which are singletons. The sequencing sample was made of T cells isolated from PBMCs. Every receptor here comes from a human donor in good health. Both conserved end residues are part of each CDR3. A D gene is named only where the DNA matches it firmly. The listing skips clone size in some rows; elsewhere it reads once, few, many or a size class.

size: .
D: .
J: TRBJ1-1
V: TRBV6-5
CDR3: CASSDTEAFF
DNA: TGTGCCAGCAGCGACACTGAAGCTTTCTTT

size: .
D: .
J: TRBJ1-2
V: TRBV5-8
CDR3: CASSPLTLDSRNYGYTF
DNA: TGTGCCAGCAGTCCTCTGACACTGGACAGTCGGAACTATGGCTACACCTTC

size: .
D: .
J: TRBJ2-3
V: TRBV19
CDR3: CASNPGQAYTDTQYF
DNA: TGTGCCAGTAATCCGGGACAAGCCTATACAGATACGCAGTATTTT

size: .
D: TRBD1
J: TRBJ1-4
V: TRBV27
CDR3: CASSPHSPRGTGVEKLFF
DNA: TGTGCCAGCAGTCCCCACTCCCCGCGAGGGACAGGGGTTGAAAAACTGTTTTTT

size: .
D: .
J: TRBJ2-5
V: TRBV9
CDR3: CASSVGSGLQETQYF
DNA: TGTGCCAGCAGCGTAGGAAGCGGGCTCCAAGAGACCCAGTACTTC

size: .
D: TRBD1
J: TRBJ2-4
V: TRBV6-1
CDR3: CASTAGGPIQYF
DNA: TGTGCCAGCACCGCAGGGGGACCAATTCAGTACTTC

size: .
D: TRBD2
J: TRBJ2-2
V: TRBV6-5
CDR3: CASIELAGGTGELFF
DNA: TGTGCCAGCATCGAACTAGCGGGGGGCACCGGGGAGCTGTTTTTT

size: .
D: TRBD1
J: TRBJ2-7
V: TRBV7-2
CDR3: CASSKQTGGWYEQYF
DNA: TGTGCCAGCAGCAAGCAGACAGGGGGCTGGTACGAGCAGTACTTC

size: once
D: .
J: TRBJ2-2
V: TRBV5-4
CDR3: CASSLAVGPGELFF
DNA: TGTGCCAGCAGCTTGGCTGTGGGCCCTGGGGAGCTGTTTTTT

size: few
D: TRBD1
J: TRBJ2-1
V: TRBV28
CDR3: CASTLGQGVNNEQFF
DNA: TGTGCCAGCACCCTGGGACAGGGGGTCAACAATGAGCAGTTCTTC

size: .
D: TRBD1
J: TRBJ1-5
V: TRBV19
CDR3: CASTLTGGSNQPQHF
DNA: TGTGCCAGTACCCTGACAGGGGGGAGCAATCAGCCCCAGCATTTT

size: .
D: TRBD1
J: TRBJ1-2
V: TRBV30
CDR3: CAWRPGQNYGYTF
DNA: TGTGCCTGGAGGCCGGGACAGAACTATGGCTACACCTTC

size: .
D: TRBD1
J: TRBJ2-7
V: TRBV27
CDR3: CASSSYRTGDDEQYF
DNA: TGTGCCAGCAGTTCCTATCGGACAGGGGACGACGAGCAGTACTTC

size: .
D: .
J: TRBJ2-7
V: TRBV6-1
CDR3: CASTPDRYEQYF
DNA: TGTGCCAGCACTCCGGACAGATACGAGCAGTACTTC

size: .
D: TRBD2
J: TRBJ2-5
V: TRBV9
CDR3: CASSLQTSGWETQYF
DNA: TGTGCCAGCAGCCTTCAGACTAGCGGGTGGGAGACCCAGTACTTC

size: .
D: .
J: TRBJ2-5
V: TRBV29-1
CDR3: CSVELLFGTQYF
DNA: TGCAGCGTTGAACTACTATTTGGTACCCAGTACTTC

size: .
D: .
J: TRBJ2-1
V: TRBV7-2
CDR3: CASSLRDTSYNEQFF
DNA: TGTGCCAGCAGCTTAAGGGACACGTCCTACAATGAGCAGTTCTTC

size: .
D: TRBD1
J: TRBJ2-2
V: TRBV9
CDR3: CASSVGAGGNTGELFF
DNA: TGTGCCAGCAGCGTAGGGGCAGGGGGGAACACCGGGGAGCTGTTTTTT

size: once
D: .
J: TRBJ2-1
V: TRBV7-2
CDR3: CASSLDSQKYHEQFF
DNA: TGTGCCAGCAGCTTAGATTCTCAGAAGTATCATGAGCAGTTCTTC

size: .
D: .
J: TRBJ1-5
V: TRBV7-9
CDR3: CASSLTRGGVGNQPQHF
DNA: TGTGCCAGCAGCCTGACCCGGGGGGGGGTAGGCAATCAGCCCCAGCATTTT

size: .
D: .
J: TRBJ1-1
V: TRBV4-2
CDR3: CASSQERLQNTEAFF
DNA: TGTGCCAGCAGCCAAGAAAGACTGCAGAACACTGAAGCTTTCTTT

size: .
D: .
J: TRBJ2-7
V: TRBV14
CDR3: CASSQDRRRQPPGEQYF
DNA: TGTGCCAGCAGCCAAGATCGTCGTAGACAGCCGCCTGGCGAGCAGTACTTC

size: .
D: TRBD2
J: TRBJ2-3
V: TRBV9
CDR3: CASSVAGGTSWGADTQYF
DNA: TGTGCCAGCAGCGTAGCGGGGGGGACTAGCTGGGGGGCAGATACGCAGTATTTT

size: .
D: TRBD2
J: TRBJ2-4
V: TRBV11-1
CDR3: CASSLRASGVAKNIQYF
DNA: TGTGCCAGCAGCCTCCGGGCTAGCGGGGTAGCCAAAAACATTCAGTACTTC